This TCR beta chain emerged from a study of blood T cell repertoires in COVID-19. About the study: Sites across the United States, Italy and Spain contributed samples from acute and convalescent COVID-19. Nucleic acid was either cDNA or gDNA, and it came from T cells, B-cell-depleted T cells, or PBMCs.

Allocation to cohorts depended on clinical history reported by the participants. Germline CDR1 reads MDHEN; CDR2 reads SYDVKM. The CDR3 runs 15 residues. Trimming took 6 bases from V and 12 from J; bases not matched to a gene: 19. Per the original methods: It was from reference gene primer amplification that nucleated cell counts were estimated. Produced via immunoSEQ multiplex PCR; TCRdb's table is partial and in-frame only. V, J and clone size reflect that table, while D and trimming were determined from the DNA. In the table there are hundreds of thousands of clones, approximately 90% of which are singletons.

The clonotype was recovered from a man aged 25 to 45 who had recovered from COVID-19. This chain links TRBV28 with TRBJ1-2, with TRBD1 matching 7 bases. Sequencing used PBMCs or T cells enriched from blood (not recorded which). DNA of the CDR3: TGTGCCAGCAGATCTGTTTGGCAGGGGGTGCAGACCGACACCTTC. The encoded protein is CASRSVWQGVQTDTF.